The next 31 T cell receptor beta chains were all read from a single sample in a study of cytotoxic CD8 clonotypes in ibrutinib-treated CLL. TCRdb's table, derived via immunoSEQ multiplex PCR, lists solely in-frame clones and lacks some. This sample has 150,000 to 200,000 clones; 84% occur once, and the top ten carry under 5.5%. The specimen comprised PBMCs, sampled after 24 months of ibrutinib treatment. Receptor source: a human donor with chronic lymphocytic leukemia.

The V call is TRBV30, the J call TRBJ2-7; possibly TRBD1 for D (6 bases). Trimming removed 2 bases from V and 2 bases from J, with 10 bases in between. Germline CDR1 is GTSNPN and CDR2 is SVGIG (reference sequence). The CDR3 length is 13 residues. CDR3 DNA: TGTGCCTGGAGTAAGGGACACCCCTACGAGCAGTACTTC. This codes for CAWSKGHPYEQYF.

The V call is TRBV7-9, the J call TRBJ2-3; TRBD1 matches at 9 bases. Trimming cost V 4 bases and J 1 base; bases outside gene matches: 9. The CDR3 loop spans 17 amino acids. Germline CDR1 is SEHNR and CDR2 is FQNEAQ (reference sequence). CDR3 bases: TGTGCCAGCAGCTCCTACAGGGGGCGGCTTGGCACAGATACGCAGTATTTT. Translation: CASSSYRGRLGTDTQYF.

This clone has a single count. CDR3 DNA sequence: TGTGCCAGCAGCCCTGGACTAGCGGGAAACACAGATACGCAGTATTTT. Its translation is CASSPGLAGNTDTQYF. V and J are TRBV11-3 and TRBJ2-3, with TRBD2 identical over 12 bases. Looked up from germline, CDR1 is SGHNT and CDR2 is YENEEA. The J segment lost 2 bases and the V segment lost 5 bases, leaving 5 bases of the junction unmatched. This CDR3 is 16 amino acids long.

The V gene is TRBV7-9, the J gene TRBJ1-2; 7 bases agree with TRBD1. The V and J ends lost 1 base and 4 bases, in that order; junction bases with no gene match: 6. This CDR3 region has 15 residues. Germline V gene data show CDR1 as SEHNR and CDR2 as FQNEAQ (reference sequence). This CDR3 reads CASSLGQGWSYGYTF. The CDR3, as DNA: TGTGCCAGCAGCTTAGGACAGGGATGGTCCTATGGCTACACCTTC.

The sample holds one count of this clone. V gene TRBV5-4 combines with J gene TRBJ1-2, with TRBD1 matching 7 bases. J lost 6 bases, V lost 2 bases, and 7 bases had no gene match. Germline lookup yields CDR1 SGHNT and CDR2 YYREEE (reference sequence). The CDR3 is 14 residues long. CDR3 in amino acids: CASSFTGQEDGYTF. CDR3 coding DNA: TGTGCCAGCAGCTTCACAGGACAGGAGGATGGCTACACCTTC.

The chain combines TRBV18 with TRBJ1-1; 9 positions match TRBD1. After removal of 1 base from V and 5 bases from J, the junction contained 5 bases not matched to a gene. Germline V gene data show CDR1 as KGHSH and CDR2 as LQKENI. This CDR3 comprises 15 residues. CDR3 coding DNA: TGTGCCAGCTCACCACGGGACAGGGTGGGTACTGAAGCTTTCTTT. As protein: CASSPRDRVGTEAFF.

This clone came up a few times. The V call is TRBV18, the J call TRBJ1-1, with 9 nucleotides matching TRBD1. The CDR3 is 17 residues long. Unmatched junction bases numbered 6, after V lost 1 base and J lost 0 bases. Germline V gives CDR1 KGHSH, CDR2 LQKENI. Here the CDR3 reads CASSPRDRDPLNTEAFF. In nucleotides, the CDR3 is TGTGCCAGCTCACCACGGGACAGGGACCCCCTGAACACTGAAGCTTTCTTT. The entire variable domain, with the rest obtained from reference TRBV18 and TRBJ1-1, is as follows: NAGVMQNPRHLVRRRGQEARLRCSPMKGHSHVYWYRQLPEEGLKFMVYLQKENIIDESGMPKERFSAEFPKEGPSILRIQQVVRGDSAAYFCASSPRDRDPLNTEAFFGQGTRLTVV.

V is TRBV28 and J is TRBJ1-1; no reliable D call. V lost 2 bases and J 3 bases, leaving 7 bases between the germline ends. The CDR3 has 13 amino acids. Germline V gene data show CDR1 as MDHEN and CDR2 as SYDVKM. The CDR3 is CASSLKVYTEAFF. The CDR3 DNA is TGTGCCAGCAGTTTAAAGGTGTACACTGAAGCTTTCTTT.

The chain joins TRBV6-6 to TRBJ1-6, with 8 bases matching TRBD1. The CDR3 totals 14 residues. Germline V gene sequence: CDR1 MNHNY, CDR2 SVGAGI (reference sequence). V shed 6 bases and J 9 bases; nucleotides not matched to a gene: 7. CDR3 amino acids: CASSPSGGSSPLHF. The CDR3 nucleotides read TGTGCCAGCAGCCCGTCAGGGGGCAGTTCACCCCTCCACTTT.

The J gene is TRBJ2-6, the V gene TRBV5-8, with 7 bases lining up with TRBD1. The trim removed 4 bases at V and 1 base at J, leaving 14 bases unmatched. Per the germline V gene, CDR1 is SGHTS and CDR2 is YDEGEE. The CDR3 is 19 residues long. The CDR3: CASSPGLGRGFSGANVLTF. Written as DNA, the CDR3 is TGTGCCAGCAGCCCAGGCTTGGGCAGGGGGTTTTCTGGGGCCAACGTCCTGACTTTC.

The chain is built from TRBV7-3 and TRBJ2-3; D might be TRBD1 (5 bases). CDR1 SGHTA and CDR2 FQGTGA come from the germline V gene. The length of the CDR3 is 13 residues. V was clipped by 5 bases and J by 5 bases, with 11 bases between them. Written as DNA, the CDR3 is TGTGCCAGCAGCGACACTCAGGGAGATACGCAGTATTTT. This encodes CASSDTQGDTQYF.

The table lists this clone with a count of one. V and J are TRBV7-3 and TRBJ1-2; TRBD1 aligns across 8 bases. Per the germline V gene, CDR1 is SGHTA and CDR2 is FQGTGA. This CDR3 is built from 16 residues. The junction had 16 bases not matched to a gene; V was cut back by 5 bases and J by 8 bases. The CDR3 nucleotides are TGTGCCAGCAGCGATGGACAGGGCCCCCCCCCGAGAGGCTACACCTTC. Translating gives CASSDGQGPPPRGYTF.

The V call is TRBV7-9, the J call TRBJ1-4; possibly TRBD1 for D (5 bases). Trimming stripped 7 bases from V and 4 bases from J, with 10 bases between. Germline V gene sequence: CDR1 SEHNR, CDR2 FQNEAQ (reference sequence). The CDR3 loop spans 13 amino acids. The CDR3 nucleotides read TGTGCCAGCATCACAGGTCTTAATGAAAAACTGTTTTTT. Its protein is CASITGLNEKLFF.

The V call is TRBV2, the J call TRBJ1-2, with D possibly being TRBD1 (5 bases). V lost 5 bases and J lost 2, with 9 bases in between. The CDR3 is 13 residues long. Germline V gives CDR1 SNHLY, CDR2 FYNNEI. The CDR3: CASSTEGNYGYTF. CDR3 in DNA: TGTGCCAGCAGTACCGAGGGGAACTATGGCTACACCTTC.

The V gene is TRBV5-1, the J gene TRBJ1-4, with 8 bases aligning to TRBD1. V lost 5 bases, J lost 7 bases, and 10 bases stayed unmatched. The V gene's germline CDR1 is SGHRS and CDR2 YFSETQ. The CDR3 extends over 15 amino acids. The CDR3 region has the DNA TGCGCCAGCAGGAGTCCTCAGGGGGCCAGTGAAAAACTGTTTTTT. Translation gives CASRSPQGASEKLFF.

The DNA of the CDR3 is TGTGCCAGCAGTTTCCAGGGGTCTAGGGCCAACGTCCTGACTTTC. It codes for CASSFQGSRANVLTF. The chain has TRBV28 and TRBJ2-6; possibly TRBD1 for D (6 bases). V shed 3 bases and J shed 5 bases, with 11 bases lying between them. This CDR3 spans 15 amino acids. CDR1 is MDHEN, CDR2 SYDVKM, per germline.

The gene calls are TRBV7-9 and TRBJ1-3; D possibly corresponds to TRBD1 (5 bases). The CDR3 is 16 residues long. V lost 8 bases and J 4 bases, leaving 21 bases between the germline ends. Germline-derived CDR1 and CDR2 are SEHNR and FQNEAQ (reference sequence). In nucleotides, the CDR3 is TGTGCCAGCCGATCTATGGGAACAGGCCGGGGAAACACCATATATTTT. It codes for CASRSMGTGRGNTIYF. The whole variable domain, remainder taken from reference TRBV7-9 and TRBJ1-3, is DTGVSQNPRHKITKRGQNVTFRCDPISEHNRLYWYRQTLGQGPEFLTYFQNEAQLEKSRLLSDRFSAERPKGSFSTLEIQRTEQGDSAMYLCASRSMGTGRGNTIYFGEGSWLTVV.

The J gene is TRBJ1-2, the V gene TRBV12-5; D unresolved. The CDR3 sequence is 13 residues long. Germline-derived CDR1 and CDR2 are LGHNT and FRNRAP. V was clipped by 3 bases and J by 6 bases, with 11 bases between them. The DNA of the CDR3 is TGTGCTAGTGGTTTTGGCTACCCTAATGGCTACACCTTC. Its protein is CASGFGYPNGYTF.

The chain uses TRBV9 and TRBJ2-2, with D tentatively TRBD2 (6 bases). Germline lookup yields CDR1 SGDLS and CDR2 YYNGEE. The CDR3 runs to 14 residues. Trimming pared 1 base from V and 5 bases from J, leaving 9 bases between. In DNA, the CDR3 is TGTGCCAGCAGCGTACAGGGAGGAACCGGGGAGCTGTTTTTT. It translates to CASSVQGGTGELFF.

J is TRBJ2-2 and V is TRBV2, with D tentatively TRBD2 (6 bases). Germline values: CDR1 SNHLY, CDR2 FYNNEI. Trimming pared 7 bases from V and 2 bases from J, leaving 11 bases between. This CDR3 has 14 residues. In DNA form, the CDR3 reads TGTGCCAGCAAGGGGACTTCCAACACCGGGGAGCTGTTTTTT. Residues: CASKGTSNTGELFF. Full variable domain (outside the CDR3, taken from reference TRBV2 and TRBJ2-2): EPEVTQTPSHQVTQMGQEVILRCVPISNHLYFYWYRQILGQKVEFLVSFYNNEISEKSEIFDDQFSVERPDGSNFTLKIRSTKLEDSAMYFCASKGTSNTGELFFGEGSRLTVL.

This clone was counted a single time. J is TRBJ1-2 and V is TRBV7-9; D gene ambiguous. The V and J ends lost 4 bases and 0 bases respectively, with 12 bases between them. The CDR3 is 15 amino acids. Looked up from germline, CDR1 is SEHNR and CDR2 is FQNEAQ (reference sequence). DNA for the CDR3: TGTGCCAGCAGCTCGGTAGGCCCGGCTAACTATGGCTACACCTTC. Its protein product is CASSSVGPANYGYTF.

The rearrangement links TRBV15 to TRBJ1-5, with 10 bases fitting TRBD1. The CDR3 consists of 17 residues. The V segment lost 1 base and the J segment 4 bases; nucleotides outside the gene matches: 7. Germline assignment: CDR1 LNHNV and CDR2 YYDKDF (reference sequence). CDR3 bases: TGTGCCACCAGCAGAGGACAGGGGGCCGGGTCGAATCAGCCCCAGCATTTT. Protein sequence: CATSRGQGAGSNQPQHF.

The chain has TRBV10-1 and TRBJ1-5, with D uncertain. In germline, CDR1 is WNHNN, CDR2 SYGVQD (reference sequence). V was cut by 4 bases and J by 6 bases, with 10 bases left in between. The CDR3 runs 13 residues. This chain's CDR3 is CASSATLGQPQHF. For the CDR3, the DNA is TGCGCCAGCAGTGCCACGCTCGGTCAGCCCCAGCATTTT.

The chain employs TRBV5-1 and TRBJ2-3; D tentatively fits TRBD1 or TRBD2 (6 bases each). Per the germline V gene, CDR1 is SGHRS and CDR2 is YFSETQ. V lost 4 bases, J lost 6 bases, and 18 bases lay in between. The CDR3 consists of 15 residues. CDR3 loop: CASSPVRGVSDTQYF. In nucleotides, the CDR3 is TGCGCCAGCAGCCCCGTGAGGGGGGTATCGGATACGCAGTATTTT.

The chain joins TRBV6-1 to TRBJ1-2; D unresolved. This CDR3 has 13 amino acids. The V end lost 6 bases, the J end lost 0 bases, and 8 bases lay between the germline ends. The V gene's germline CDR1 is MNHNS and CDR2 SASEGT. In DNA, the CDR3 is TGTGCCAGCAGAGTTGAGTCTAACTATGGCTACACCTTC. It encodes CASRVESNYGYTF.

The chain's CDR3 is CASSLIGLARSTDTQYF. As DNA, the CDR3 is TGTGCCAGCAGCTTAATCGGACTAGCGAGGAGCACAGATACGCAGTATTTT. The chain links TRBV7-2 to TRBJ2-3, with 9 bases aligning to TRBD2. The germline V gene has CDR1 SGHTA and CDR2 FQGNSA. The CDR3 totals 17 residues. Trimming cost V 2 bases and J 0 bases; bases outside gene matches: 6. The variable domain in full, with the rest retrieved from reference TRBV7-2 and TRBJ2-3, is GAGVSQSPSNKVTEKGKDVELRCDPISGHTALYWYRQSLGQGLEFLIYFQGNSAPDKSGLPSDRFSAERTGGSVSTLTIQRTQQEDSAVYLCASSLIGLARSTDTQYFGPGTRLTVL.

The V and J genes are TRBV2 and TRBJ1-5; unclear D gene. From germline, CDR1 is SNHLY and CDR2 FYNNEI. Trimming removed 3 bases at V and 6 bases at J, with 9 bases between. The CDR3 runs to 13 residues. CDR3 loop: CASSDWVGQPQHF. The CDR3, as DNA: TGTGCCAGCAGTGACTGGGTGGGTCAGCCCCAGCATTTT. The variable domain in full, with the rest retrieved from reference TRBV2 and TRBJ1-5, is EPEVTQTPSHQVTQMGQEVILRCVPISNHLYFYWYRQILGQKVEFLVSFYNNEISEKSEIFDDQFSVERPDGSNFTLKIRSTKLEDSAMYFCASSDWVGQPQHFGDGTRLSIL.

The table lists this clone with a count of one. This chain links TRBV6-6 with TRBJ2-1, with 7 bases matching TRBD1. The CDR3 spans 13 residues. V dropped 5 bases and J dropped 10; count of bases not matched to a gene: 8. Germline CDR1 MNHNY, CDR2 SVGAGI (reference sequence). CDR3 region: CASSTIPGQEQFF. The CDR3 coding sequence is TGTGCCAGCAGTACTATCCCGGGACAGGAGCAGTTCTTC.

Only a few counts were recorded for this clone. The chain employs TRBV28 and TRBJ2-7; D not certain. The V and J ends lost 5 bases and 0 bases respectively, with 8 bases between them. Germline lookup yields CDR1 MDHEN and CDR2 SYDVKM. This CDR3 spans 13 amino acids. CDR3 protein: CASSQDLSYEQYF. For the CDR3, the DNA is TGTGCCAGCAGTCAAGACCTCTCCTACGAGCAGTACTTC. Drawing the rest from reference TRBV28 and TRBJ2-7, the complete variable domain is DVKVTQSSRYLVKRTGEKVFLECVQDMDHENMFWYRQDPGLGLRLIYFSYDVKMKEKGDIPEGYSVSREKKERFSLILESASTNQTSMYLCASSQDLSYEQYFGPGTRLTVT.

The rearrangement links TRBV9 to TRBJ1-2; 8 positions agree with TRBD1. The CDR3 is made up of 13 amino acids. Germline V gene sequence: CDR1 SGDLS, CDR2 YYNGEE. V was clipped by 0 bases and J by 7 bases; unmatched bases: 2. CDR3 region: CASSVGTGPGYTF. The CDR3 DNA is TGTGCCAGCAGCGTAGGGACAGGGCCTGGCTACACCTTC. Full variable domain (rest looked up from reference TRBV9 and TRBJ1-2): DSGVTQTPKHLITATGQRVTLRCSPRSGDLSVYWYQQSLDQGLQFLIQYYNGEERAKGNILERFSAQQFPDLHSELNLSSLELGDSALYFCASSVGTGPGYTFGSGTRLTVV.

The chain is built from TRBV29-1 and TRBJ2-1, with 8 bases aligning to TRBD2. The J segment lost 2 bases and the V segment lost 7 bases, leaving 7 bases of the junction unmatched. This CDR3 is built from 14 residues. Germline values: CDR1 SQVTM, CDR2 ANQGSEA. Here the CDR3 reads CSGTAAGAYNEQFF. CDR3 sequence (DNA): TGCAGCGGCACAGCAGCGGGGGCCTACAATGAGCAGTTCTTC.